The 20 T cell receptor beta chains presented below share a single source sample, sequenced in a study of T cells in localized non-small cell lung cancer. Generated by immunoSEQ multiplex PCR, the TCRdb table keeps only in-frame clones and is missing some. The table has roughly 890 clones, about 20% seen once; the top ten hold roughly a sixth. This specimen consisted of normal lung tissue next to the tumor, obtained before any cancer treatment. Receptors were obtained from a man aged 40-75 years with stage III lung adenocarcinoma.

This clone has more than one count but fewer than ten. This chain uses TRBV18 with TRBJ2-1; D might be TRBD2 (7 bases). Germline assignment: CDR1 KGHSH and CDR2 LQKENI. The length of the CDR3 is 14 residues. V gave up 6 bases and J gave up 5 bases, with 14 bases separating them. The DNA of the CDR3 is TGTGCCAGCTCCCCGAGGGGGGGGGACAATGAGCAGTTCTTC. It translates to CASSPRGGDNEQFF. Filled out from reference TRBV18 and TRBJ2-1, the complete variable domain reads NAGVMQNPRHLVRRRGQEARLRCSPMKGHSHVYWYRQLPEEGLKFMVYLQKENIIDESGMPKERFSAEFPKEGPSILRIQQVVRGDSAAYFCASSPRGGDNEQFFGPGTRLTVL.

The V and J genes are TRBV23-1 and TRBJ1-1; D gene uncertain. TRBV23-1 is designated an ORF whose function remains uncertain. V was shortened by 6 bases and J by 1 base, with 9 bases between the two germline ends. CDR3 length: 13 residues. DNA of the CDR3: TGCGCCAGCAGCGGCCGACAGAACACTGAAGCTTTCTTT. This codes for CASSGRQNTEAFF.

This clone was recorded a few times. This rearrangement joins TRBV15 to TRBJ2-2, with TRBD2 matching 7 bases. The CDR3 runs 17 residues. J lost 3 bases, V lost 1 base, and 8 bases had no gene match. Per germline, CDR1 LNHNV and CDR2 YYDKDF (reference sequence). CDR3 protein: CATSRGREAGDTGELFF. The CDR3, as DNA: TGTGCCACCAGCAGAGGTCGGGAGGCCGGGGACACCGGGGAGCTGTTTTTT.

This chain connects TRBV7-5 to TRBJ2-1; the DNA was not used to check the table's D call, TRBD2. TRBV7-5 is shown as a pseudogene. This CDR3 is built from 15 residues. The CDR3 bases are TGTGCCAGCAGCTTTCTCGGAGGGCCCTACAATGAGCAGTTCTTC. Its translation is CASSFLGGPYNEQFF.

This clone was counted between two and nine times. The rearrangement links TRBV28 to TRBJ1-1; D is possibly TRBD1 (6 bases). Germline V gene data show CDR1 as MDHEN and CDR2 as SYDVKM. The CDR3 extends over 14 amino acids. V was trimmed by 7 bases and J by 10 bases, leaving 22 bases between them. The CDR3 sequence is CASTNLGAAWGAFF. CDR3 DNA: TGTGCCAGCACCAACTTGGGGGCAGCATGGGGAGCTTTCTTT.

The chain joins TRBV11-3 to TRBJ2-2, with D maybe TRBD2 (6 bases). This CDR3 comprises 16 residues. V dropped 5 bases and J dropped 1 base, with 14 bases sitting between them. Per germline, CDR1 SGHNT and CDR2 YENEEA. The CDR3 protein is CASSQAPGGNTGELFF. The CDR3 DNA reads as TGTGCCAGCAGCCAAGCCCCCGGGGGGAACACCGGGGAGCTGTTTTTT.

The chain combines TRBV1 with TRBJ1-5. TRBV1 is a pseudogene locus. This CDR3 is 15 amino acids long. The CDR3 nucleotides read TGCGCCAGCAGCCGGGGAATCCTTAGCAATCAGCCCCAGCATTTT. Translated: CASSRGILSNQPQHF.

By share, this clone ranks as medium-sized. The chain joins TRBV11-3 to TRBJ2-2; tentatively, D is TRBD2 (5 bases). Germline CDR1 SGHNT, CDR2 YENEEA. CDR3 length: 14 residues. Deletions cut 5 bases from V and 7 bases from J, with 14 bases between. CDR3 bases: TGTGCCAGCAGCCTAGGGCATGGGAGCGGGGAGCTGTTTTTT. It is translated as CASSLGHGSGELFF. Supplemented by reference TRBV11-3 and TRBJ2-2, the full variable domain reads EAGVVQSPRYKIIEKKQPVAFWCNPISGHNTLYWYLQNLGQGPELLIRYENEEAVDDSQLPKDRFSAERLKGVDSTLKIQPAELGDSAVYLCASSLGHGSGELFFGEGSRLTVL.

By proportion, this clone is hyperexpanded. The J gene is TRBJ2-1, the V gene TRBV11-3; D is ambiguous. There are 15 residues in the CDR3. The V end was cut by 0 bases, the J end by 5 bases, with 11 bases between. Looked up from germline, CDR1 is SGHNT and CDR2 is YENEEA. The CDR3 DNA reads TGTGCCAGCAGCTTAGAGGCGGATGGCAACAATGAGCAGTTCTTC. This translates into CASSLEADGNNEQFF. Full variable domain (missing parts from reference TRBV11-3 and TRBJ2-1): EAGVVQSPRYKIIEKKQPVAFWCNPISGHNTLYWYLQNLGQGPELLIRYENEEAVDDSQLPKDRFSAERLKGVDSTLKIQPAELGDSAVYLCASSLEADGNNEQFFGPGTRLTVL.

The chain employs TRBV30 and TRBJ1-3; the D is unclear. Trimming stripped 7 bases from V and 0 bases from J, with 10 bases between. Germline lookup yields CDR1 GTSNPN and CDR2 SVGIG (reference sequence). There are 13 residues in the CDR3. CDR3 DNA sequence: TGTGCCTCCGACCGGGGCTCTGGAAACACCATATATTTT. Its protein product is CASDRGSGNTIYF.

The chain uses TRBV5-1 and TRBJ2-7, with D hard to call. Germline V gene lookup returns CDR1 SGHRS and CDR2 YFSETQ. This CDR3 spans 14 amino acids. Trimming left V 0 bases short and J 0 bases short, with 7 bases between. The CDR3 here is CASSLDASSYEQYF. The CDR3 bases are TGCGCCAGCAGCTTGGATGCCAGCTCCTACGAGCAGTACTTC.

This clone is labeled large. CDR3 coding DNA: TGTGCCAGTACCCCAAACCCAGGTGTGGGCACTGAAGCTTTCTTT. Translation: CASTPNPGVGTEAFF. V is TRBV19 and J is TRBJ1-1, with D unclear. The germline CDR1 and CDR2 sequences are LNHDA and SQIVND (reference sequence). This CDR3 has 15 amino acids. V was trimmed by 7 bases and J by 4 bases, leaving 19 bases between them.

V and J are TRBV11-3 and TRBJ2-1; 9 positions match TRBD2. The J segment lost 4 bases and the V segment lost 5 bases, leaving 6 bases of the junction unmatched. Germline V gene lookup returns CDR1 SGHNT and CDR2 YENEEA. The CDR3 is made up of 15 amino acids. The CDR3 region is CASSHTSGPYNEQFF. CDR3 nucleotide sequence: TGTGCCAGCAGCCATACTAGCGGGCCTTACAATGAGCAGTTCTTC.

By sample fraction, this clone is medium-sized. V is TRBV7-2 and J is TRBJ2-1; 8 positions match TRBD2. The germline CDR1 and CDR2 sequences are SGHTA and FQGNSA. The CDR3 is 13 residues long. V shed 5 bases and J 5 bases; nucleotides not matched to a gene: 2. CDR3 protein: CASSPGGDNEQFF. CDR3 in DNA: TGTGCCAGCAGCCCCGGGGGGGACAATGAGCAGTTCTTC.

V usage is TRBV11-3 and J usage is TRBJ2-2; D tentatively fits TRBD1 or TRBD2 (7 bases each). Trimming took 5 bases from V and 7 from J, leaving 23 bases between them. This CDR3 comprises 17 residues. Per the germline V gene, CDR1 is SGHNT and CDR2 is YENEEA. The CDR3 sequence is CASSQPGGVDQGGELFF. The CDR3 DNA is TGTGCCAGCAGCCAACCAGGGGGGGTTGATCAAGGCGGGGAGCTGTTTTTT.

This sequence joins TRBV11-3 and TRBJ2-2; TRBD2 matches at 8 bases. Germline CDR1 and CDR2: SGHNT and YENEEA. V was pared by 3 bases and J by 7 bases, with 7 bases of the junction left unmatched. The CDR3 sequence is 15 residues long. The CDR3 reads CASSFDGRAGGELFF. CDR3 DNA sequence: TGTGCCAGCAGCTTTGACGGGAGGGCCGGCGGGGAGCTGTTTTTT. The variable domain in full, with the rest retrieved from reference TRBV11-3 and TRBJ2-2, is EAGVVQSPRYKIIEKKQPVAFWCNPISGHNTLYWYLQNLGQGPELLIRYENEEAVDDSQLPKDRFSAERLKGVDSTLKIQPAELGDSAVYLCASSFDGRAGGELFFGEGSRLTVL.

This rearrangement joins TRBV6-8 to TRBJ2-6; D remains unclear. Trimming took off 4 bases at V and 1 base at J, with 14 bases between the two ends. CDR3 length: 17 amino acids. Per germline, CDR1 MNHGY and CDR2 SAAAGT. CDR3 amino acids: CASSCPPRRSGANVLTF. The CDR3 region has the DNA TGTGCCAGCAGTTGCCCCCCGCGTCGGTCTGGGGCCAACGTCCTGACTTTC.

This clone is medium-sized by share. The chain employs TRBV6-8 and TRBJ2-5, with 9 bases matching TRBD2. The V gene end was trimmed by 5 bases and the J gene end by 4 bases; junction bases not matched to a gene: 8. CDR1 is MNHGY, CDR2 SAAAGT, per germline. This CDR3 has 15 amino acids. CDR3 sequence reads: CASSASSGGPETQYF. CDR3 DNA: TGTGCCAGCAGTGCCTCAAGCGGGGGGCCAGAGACCCAGTACTTC.

This clone came up once. The J gene is TRBJ2-7, the V gene TRBV18; 7 nucleotides match TRBD1. With V trimmed by 4 bases and J by 6 bases, 6 bases remained unmatched. The CDR3 sequence is 13 residues long. Germline lookup yields CDR1 KGHSH and CDR2 LQKENI. The CDR3 region is CASSQGQSGEQYF. In nucleotides, the CDR3 is TGTGCCAGCTCACAGGGACAGAGTGGCGAGCAGTACTTC.

The chain couples TRBV19 to TRBJ1-2, with 7 bases matching TRBD1. Germline V gene data show CDR1 as LNHDA and CDR2 as SQIVND (reference sequence). J gave up 2 bases and V 6 bases, and 9 bases lay outside the gene matches. This CDR3 has 15 residues. The CDR3 sequence is CASSLRRDSNYGYTF. CDR3 sequence (DNA): TGTGCCAGTAGCTTGAGGCGGGACAGCAACTATGGCTACACCTTC.